The clone carrying this T cell receptor beta chain came up many times. The antigen is not known. Template switching added a universal primer site, and cDNA bore unique molecular identifiers. MiXCR was run by TCRdb on the 5' RACE reads, yielding one entry per CDR3 protein. Of some 500,000 distinct CDR3 sequences listed, over 12% are singletons. V gave up 4 bases and J gave up 15 bases, with 3 bases separating them. CDR3 length equals 8 residues. CDR1 and CDR2 from the germline V gene are KGHDR and SFDVKD. This record belongs to a study of identical twins. Findings and limits, study-wide: The study drew conclusions from cross-sectional statistical analysis, not from following the same donors. Clonotypes of the beta chain that were abundant in cord blood carried fewer insertions (memory repertoires showed none).

Healthy Caucasians provided all donations. These same records also appear under a second study, on yellow fever vaccine responses in identical twins.

This clonotype originated in a woman under 30 in good health. The V gene is TRBV24-1, the J gene TRBJ2-1; no definite D call. The sequenced sample consisted of CD4+ T cells sorted from blood. The DNA for the CDR3 is TGTGCCACCAGTGACCCGTTCTTC. This encodes CATSDPFF.